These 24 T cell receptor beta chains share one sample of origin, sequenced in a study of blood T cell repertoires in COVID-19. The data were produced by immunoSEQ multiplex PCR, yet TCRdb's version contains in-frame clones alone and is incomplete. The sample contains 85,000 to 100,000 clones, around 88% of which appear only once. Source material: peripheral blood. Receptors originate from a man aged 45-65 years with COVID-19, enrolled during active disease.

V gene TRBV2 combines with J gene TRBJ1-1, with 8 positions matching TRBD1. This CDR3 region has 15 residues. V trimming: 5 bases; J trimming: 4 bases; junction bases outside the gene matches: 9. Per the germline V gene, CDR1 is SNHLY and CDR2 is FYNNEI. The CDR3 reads CASSTQGARGTEAFF. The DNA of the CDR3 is TGTGCCAGCAGTACTCAGGGGGCCAGGGGCACTGAAGCTTTCTTT. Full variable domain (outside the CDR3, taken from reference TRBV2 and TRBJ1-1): EPEVTQTPSHQVTQMGQEVILRCVPISNHLYFYWYRQILGQKVEFLVSFYNNEISEKSEIFDDQFSVERPDGSNFTLKIRSTKLEDSAMYFCASSTQGARGTEAFFGQGTRLTVV.

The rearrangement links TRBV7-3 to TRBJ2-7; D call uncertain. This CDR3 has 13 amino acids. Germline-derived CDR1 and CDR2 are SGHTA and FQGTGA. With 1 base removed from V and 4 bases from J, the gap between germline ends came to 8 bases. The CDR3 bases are TGTGCCAGCAGCTTAAACACCGATTACGAGCAGTACTTC. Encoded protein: CASSLNTDYEQYF. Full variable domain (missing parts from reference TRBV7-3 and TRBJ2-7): GAGVSQTPSNKVTEKGKYVELRCDPISGHTALYWYRQSLGQGPEFLIYFQGTGAADDSGLPNDRFFAVRPEGSVSTLKIQRTERGDSAVYLCASSLNTDYEQYFGPGTRLTVT.

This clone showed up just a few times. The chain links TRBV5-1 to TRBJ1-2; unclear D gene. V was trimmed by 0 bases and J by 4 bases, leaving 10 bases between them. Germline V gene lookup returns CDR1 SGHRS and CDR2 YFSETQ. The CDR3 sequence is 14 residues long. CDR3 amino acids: CASSLGAGTYGYTF. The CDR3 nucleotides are TGCGCCAGCAGCTTGGGGGCGGGAACCTATGGCTACACCTTC.

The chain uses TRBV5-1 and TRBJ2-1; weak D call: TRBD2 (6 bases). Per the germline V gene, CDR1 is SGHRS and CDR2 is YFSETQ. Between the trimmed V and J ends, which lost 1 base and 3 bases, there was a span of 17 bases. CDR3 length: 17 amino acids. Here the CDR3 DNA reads TGCGCCAGCAGCTTGCCCCTGGCGGGGCGAGGCTACAATGAGCAGTTCTTC. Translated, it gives CASSLPLAGRGYNEQFF.

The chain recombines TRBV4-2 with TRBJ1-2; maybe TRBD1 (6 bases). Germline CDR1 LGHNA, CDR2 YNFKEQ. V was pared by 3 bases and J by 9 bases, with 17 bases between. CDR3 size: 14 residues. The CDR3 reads CASSQDPQTGSYTF. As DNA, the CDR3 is TGTGCCAGCAGCCAGGACCCACAAACAGGGAGCTACACCTTC.

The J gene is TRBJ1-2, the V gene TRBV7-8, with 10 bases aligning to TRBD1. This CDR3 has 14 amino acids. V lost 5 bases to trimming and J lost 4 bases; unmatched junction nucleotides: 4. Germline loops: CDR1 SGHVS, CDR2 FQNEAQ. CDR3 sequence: CASSTGQGVYGYTF. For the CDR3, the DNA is TGTGCCAGCAGCACCGGACAGGGGGTCTATGGCTACACCTTC.

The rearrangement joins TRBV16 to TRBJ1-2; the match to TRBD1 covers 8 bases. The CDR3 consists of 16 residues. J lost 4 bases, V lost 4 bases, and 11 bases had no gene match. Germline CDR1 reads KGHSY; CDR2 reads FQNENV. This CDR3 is CASSRGGQGRAYGYTF. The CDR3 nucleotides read TGTGCCAGCAGCCGGGGCGGACAGGGTCGGGCCTATGGCTACACCTTC.

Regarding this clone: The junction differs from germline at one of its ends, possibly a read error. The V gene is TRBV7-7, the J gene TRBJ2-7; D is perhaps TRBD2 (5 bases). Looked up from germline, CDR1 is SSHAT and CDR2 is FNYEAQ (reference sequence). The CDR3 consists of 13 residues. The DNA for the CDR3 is TGTGCTAGCAGCCGAGGGAGCTCCTACGAGCAGTACTTC. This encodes CASSRGSSYEQYF.

The CDR3 loop reads CASSPGQGRRGYTF. DNA of the CDR3: TGCGCCAGCAGCCCTGGACAGGGTCGGAGAGGCTACACCTTC. The chain combines TRBV5-1 with TRBJ1-2; TRBD1 agrees at 8 bases. The V gene's germline CDR1 is SGHRS and CDR2 YFSETQ. J gave up 8 bases and V 4 bases, and 10 bases lay outside the gene matches. The CDR3 covers 14 residues.

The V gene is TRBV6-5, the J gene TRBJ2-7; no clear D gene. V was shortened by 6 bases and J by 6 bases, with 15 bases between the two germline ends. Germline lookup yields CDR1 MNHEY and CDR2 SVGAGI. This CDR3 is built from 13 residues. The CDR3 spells CASSPSVAVEQYF. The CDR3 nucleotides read TGTGCCAGCAGCCCAAGTGTGGCGGTCGAGCAGTACTTC.

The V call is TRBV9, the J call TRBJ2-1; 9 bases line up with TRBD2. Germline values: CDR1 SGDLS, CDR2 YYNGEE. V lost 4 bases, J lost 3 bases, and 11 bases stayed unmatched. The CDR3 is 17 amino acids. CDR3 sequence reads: CASSTRGGLADYNEQFF. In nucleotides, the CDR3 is TGTGCCAGCAGCACCCGGGGGGGACTAGCAGACTACAATGAGCAGTTCTTC. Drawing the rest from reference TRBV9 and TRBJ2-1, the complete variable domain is DSGVTQTPKHLITATGQRVTLRCSPRSGDLSVYWYQQSLDQGLQFLIQYYNGEERAKGNILERFSAQQFPDLHSELNLSSLELGDSALYFCASSTRGGLADYNEQFFGPGTRLTVL.

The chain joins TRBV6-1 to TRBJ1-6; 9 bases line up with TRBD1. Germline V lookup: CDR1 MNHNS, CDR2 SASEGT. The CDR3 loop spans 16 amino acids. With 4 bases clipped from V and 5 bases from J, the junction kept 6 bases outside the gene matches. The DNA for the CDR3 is TGTGCCAGCAGTGCCGGGACAGGGTTCGATAATTCACCCCTCCACTTT. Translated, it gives CASSAGTGFDNSPLHF.

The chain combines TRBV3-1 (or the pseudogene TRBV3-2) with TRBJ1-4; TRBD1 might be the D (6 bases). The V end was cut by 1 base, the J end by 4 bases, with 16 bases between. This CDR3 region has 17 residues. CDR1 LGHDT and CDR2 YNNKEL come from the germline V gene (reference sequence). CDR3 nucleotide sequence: TGTGCCAGCAGCCAAGTAAACAGGGTCAGTGGTAATGAAAAACTGTTTTTT. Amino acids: CASSQVNRVSGNEKLFF.

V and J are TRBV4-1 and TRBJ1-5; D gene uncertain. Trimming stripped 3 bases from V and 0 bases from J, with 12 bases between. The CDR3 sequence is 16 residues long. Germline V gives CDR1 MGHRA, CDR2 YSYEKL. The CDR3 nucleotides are TGCGCCAGCAGCCAGTTTCCCCAGAATAGCAATCAGCCCCAGCATTTT. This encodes CASSQFPQNSNQPQHF.

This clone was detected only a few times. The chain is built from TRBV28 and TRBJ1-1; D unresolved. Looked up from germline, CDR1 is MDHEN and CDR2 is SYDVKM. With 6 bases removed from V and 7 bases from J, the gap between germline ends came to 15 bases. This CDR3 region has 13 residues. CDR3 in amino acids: CASSNAANGEAFF. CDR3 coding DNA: TGTGCCAGCAGCAACGCGGCCAACGGTGAAGCTTTCTTT. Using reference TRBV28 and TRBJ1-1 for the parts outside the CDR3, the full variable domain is DVKVTQSSRYLVKRTGEKVFLECVQDMDHENMFWYRQDPGLGLRLIYFSYDVKMKEKGDIPEGYSVSREKKERFSLILESASTNQTSMYLCASSNAANGEAFFGQGTRLTVV.

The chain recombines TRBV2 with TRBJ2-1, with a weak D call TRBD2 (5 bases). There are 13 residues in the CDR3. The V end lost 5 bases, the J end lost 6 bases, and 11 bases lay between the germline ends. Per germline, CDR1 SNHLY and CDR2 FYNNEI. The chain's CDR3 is CASSWRVPNEQFF. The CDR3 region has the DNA TGTGCCAGCAGTTGGCGGGTTCCCAATGAGCAGTTCTTC.

The CDR3 bases are TGCGCCAGCAGCGCCAGGGGAACAGATACGCAGTATTTT. This encodes CASSARGTDTQYF. V gene TRBV4-1 combines with J gene TRBJ2-3, with a possible D match to TRBD1 (6 bases). The germline V gene has CDR1 MGHRA and CDR2 YSYEKL. The CDR3 has 13 residues. V lost 5 bases and J lost 3, with 9 bases in between.

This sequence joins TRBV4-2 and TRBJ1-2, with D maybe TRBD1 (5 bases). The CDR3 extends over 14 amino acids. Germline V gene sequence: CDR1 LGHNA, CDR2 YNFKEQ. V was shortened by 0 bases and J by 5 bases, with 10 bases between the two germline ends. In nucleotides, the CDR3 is TGTGCCAGCAGCCAAGAGGCCAGGGCTTATGGCTACACCTTC. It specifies CASSQEARAYGYTF.

The CDR3 region has the DNA TGCGCCAGTTGGGACAGGGGCTACGAGCAGTACTTC. Translation: CASWDRGYEQYF. The V gene is TRBV10-2, the J gene TRBJ2-7; the match to TRBD1 covers 10 bases. Germline V gene sequence: CDR1 WSHSY, CDR2 SAAADI. V was pared by 9 bases and J by 3 bases, with 2 bases of the junction left unmatched. This CDR3 is 12 amino acids long.

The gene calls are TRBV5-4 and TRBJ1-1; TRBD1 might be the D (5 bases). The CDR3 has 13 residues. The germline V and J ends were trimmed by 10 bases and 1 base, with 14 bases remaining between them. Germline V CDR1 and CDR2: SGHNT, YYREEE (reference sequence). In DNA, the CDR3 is TGTGCCGGGGGGGTCGGGGCGAACACTGAAGCTTTCTTT. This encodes CAGGVGANTEAFF.

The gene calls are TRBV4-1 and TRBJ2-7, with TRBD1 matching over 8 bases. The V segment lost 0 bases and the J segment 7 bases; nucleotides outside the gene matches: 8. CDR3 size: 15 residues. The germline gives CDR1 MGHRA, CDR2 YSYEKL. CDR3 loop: CASSQESGGFEEQYF. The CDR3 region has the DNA TGCGCCAGCAGCCAAGAATCAGGGGGCTTCGAGGAGCAGTACTTC.

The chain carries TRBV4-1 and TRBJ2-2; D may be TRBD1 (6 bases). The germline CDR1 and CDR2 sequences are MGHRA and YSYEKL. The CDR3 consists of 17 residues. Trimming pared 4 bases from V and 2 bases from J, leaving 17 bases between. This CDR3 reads CASSLPTGTLNTGELFF. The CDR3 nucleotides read TGCGCCAGCAGCCTCCCGACCGGGACACTCAACACCGGGGAGCTGTTTTTT.

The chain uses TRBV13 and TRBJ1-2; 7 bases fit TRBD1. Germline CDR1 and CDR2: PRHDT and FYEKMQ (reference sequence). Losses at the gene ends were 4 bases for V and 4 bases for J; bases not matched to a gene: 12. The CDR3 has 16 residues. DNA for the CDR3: TGTGCCAGCAGCTCCCGCCTAGGGGGCCTTCCCTATGGCTACACCTTC. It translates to CASSSRLGGLPYGYTF.

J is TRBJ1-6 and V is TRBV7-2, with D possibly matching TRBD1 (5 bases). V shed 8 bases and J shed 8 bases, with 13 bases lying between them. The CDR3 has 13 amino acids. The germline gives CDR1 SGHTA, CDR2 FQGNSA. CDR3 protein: CASGQGWDSPLHF. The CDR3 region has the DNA TGTGCCAGCGGCCAGGGTTGGGATTCACCCCTCCACTTT.